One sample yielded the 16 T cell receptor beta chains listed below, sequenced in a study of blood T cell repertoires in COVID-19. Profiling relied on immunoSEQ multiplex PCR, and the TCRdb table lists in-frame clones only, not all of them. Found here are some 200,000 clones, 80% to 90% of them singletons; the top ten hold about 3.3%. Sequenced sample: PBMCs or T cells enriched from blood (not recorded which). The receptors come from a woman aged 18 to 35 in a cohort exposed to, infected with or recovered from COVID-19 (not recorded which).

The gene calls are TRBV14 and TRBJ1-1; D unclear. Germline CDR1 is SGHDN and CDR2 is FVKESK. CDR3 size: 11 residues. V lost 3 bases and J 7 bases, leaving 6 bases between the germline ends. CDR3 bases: TGTGCCAGCAGCCAGGGAGTTGAAGCTTTCTTT. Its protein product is CASSQGVEAFF.

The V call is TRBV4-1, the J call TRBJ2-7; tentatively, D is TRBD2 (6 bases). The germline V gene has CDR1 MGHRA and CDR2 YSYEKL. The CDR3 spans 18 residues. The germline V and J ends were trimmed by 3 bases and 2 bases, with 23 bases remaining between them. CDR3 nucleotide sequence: TGCGCCAGCAGCCAGACGGTGGGGGGACTCGCCGCTACCTACGAGCAGTACTTC. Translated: CASSQTVGGLAATYEQYF.

As DNA, the CDR3 is TGTGCCAGCAAAACCACGGACTTAAACACCATATATTTT. This translates into CASKTTDLNTIYF. This sequence joins TRBV6-5 and TRBJ1-3; D uncertain. Germline CDR1 and CDR2: MNHEY and SVGAGI. The CDR3 spans 13 residues. V was pared by 7 bases and J by 6 bases, with 13 bases between.

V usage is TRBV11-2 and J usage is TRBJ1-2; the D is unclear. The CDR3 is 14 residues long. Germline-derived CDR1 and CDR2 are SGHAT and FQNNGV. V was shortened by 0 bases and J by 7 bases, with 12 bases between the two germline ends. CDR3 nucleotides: TGTGCCAGCAGCTTAGATCTCCCCAACGGTGGCTACACCTTC. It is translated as CASSLDLPNGGYTF.

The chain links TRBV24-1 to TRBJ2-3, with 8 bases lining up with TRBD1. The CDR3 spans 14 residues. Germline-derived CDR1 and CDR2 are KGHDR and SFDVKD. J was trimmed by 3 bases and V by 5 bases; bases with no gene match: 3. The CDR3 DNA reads TGTGCCACCAGTGGACAGGGGTCGACAGATACGCAGTATTTT. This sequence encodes CATSGQGSTDTQYF.

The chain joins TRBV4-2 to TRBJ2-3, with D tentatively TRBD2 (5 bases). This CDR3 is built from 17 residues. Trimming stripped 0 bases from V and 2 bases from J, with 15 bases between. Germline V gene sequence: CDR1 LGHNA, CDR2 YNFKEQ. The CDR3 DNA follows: TGTGCCAGCAGCCAAGATGGACTCGCAGCGAACACAGATACGCAGTATTTT. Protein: CASSQDGLAANTDTQYF.

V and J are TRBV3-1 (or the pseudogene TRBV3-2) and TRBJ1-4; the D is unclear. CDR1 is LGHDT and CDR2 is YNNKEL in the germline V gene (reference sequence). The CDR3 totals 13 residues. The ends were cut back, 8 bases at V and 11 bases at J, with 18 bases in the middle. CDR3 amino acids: CASSAGRSGKLFF. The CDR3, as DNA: TGTGCCAGCTCCGCTGGCAGAAGTGGTAAACTGTTTTTT.

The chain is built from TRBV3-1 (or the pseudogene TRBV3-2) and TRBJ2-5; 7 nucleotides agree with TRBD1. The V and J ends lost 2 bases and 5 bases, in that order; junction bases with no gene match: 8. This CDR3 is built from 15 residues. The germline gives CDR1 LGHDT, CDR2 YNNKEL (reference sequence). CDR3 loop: CASSQLTGDGETQYF. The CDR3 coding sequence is TGTGCCAGCAGCCAATTAACAGGGGACGGGGAGACCCAGTACTTC.

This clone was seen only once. CDR3 in DNA: TGCGCCAGCAGCAGGGGGAACTCAGACGAGCAGTACTTC. It encodes CASSRGNSDEQYF. This chain joins TRBV5-1 and TRBJ2-7, with D possibly matching TRBD1 (6 bases). V lost 4 bases and J lost 5, with 13 bases in between. The CDR3 runs to 13 residues. The germline CDR1 and CDR2 sequences are SGHRS and YFSETQ. Complete variable domain (other parts from reference TRBV5-1 and TRBJ2-7): KAGVTQTPRYLIKTRGQQVTLSCSPISGHRSVSWYQQTPGQGLQFLFEYFSETQRNKGNFPGRFSGRQFSNSRSEMNVSTLELGDSALYLCASSRGNSDEQYFGPGTRLTVT.

CDR3 sequence: CASSLRGRAGTGELFF. CDR3 coding DNA: TGTGCCAGCAGCTTGAGGGGGAGGGCCGGCACCGGGGAGCTGTTTTTT. The chain is built from TRBV11-3 and TRBJ2-2, with D possibly being TRBD2 (7 bases). From germline, CDR1 is SGHNT and CDR2 YENEEA. Trimming took 3 bases from V and 4 from J, leaving 15 bases between them. This CDR3 comprises 16 residues.

CDR3 amino acids: CASSFLSGTEAFF. In DNA form, the CDR3 reads TGTGCCAGCAGTTTTCTCTCCGGCACTGAAGCTTTCTTT. V usage is TRBV28 and J usage is TRBJ1-1; D uncertain. Germline V lookup: CDR1 MDHEN, CDR2 SYDVKM. V was trimmed by 3 bases and J by 4 bases, leaving 9 bases between them. There are 13 residues in the CDR3.

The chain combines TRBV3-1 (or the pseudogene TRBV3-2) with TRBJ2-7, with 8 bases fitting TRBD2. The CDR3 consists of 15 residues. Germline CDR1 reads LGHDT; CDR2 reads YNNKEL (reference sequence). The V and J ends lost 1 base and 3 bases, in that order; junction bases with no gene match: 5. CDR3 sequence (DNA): TGTGCCAGCAGCCAAGTTTCTAGCGGGCGCTACGAGCAGTACTTC. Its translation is CASSQVSSGRYEQYF.

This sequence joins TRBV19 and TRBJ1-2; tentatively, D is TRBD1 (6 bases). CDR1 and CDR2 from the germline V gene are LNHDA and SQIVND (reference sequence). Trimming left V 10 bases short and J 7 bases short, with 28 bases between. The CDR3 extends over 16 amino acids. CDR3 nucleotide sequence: TGTGCCACTAACCCTACCTTGACAGGCGGTCTATTTGGCTACACCTTC. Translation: CATNPTLTGGLFGYTF.

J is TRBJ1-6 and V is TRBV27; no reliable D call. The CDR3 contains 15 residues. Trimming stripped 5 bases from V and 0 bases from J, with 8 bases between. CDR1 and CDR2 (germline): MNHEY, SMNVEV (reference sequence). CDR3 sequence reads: CASSPQSSYNSPLHF. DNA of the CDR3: TGTGCCAGCAGTCCACAGAGCTCCTATAATTCACCCCTCCACTTT.

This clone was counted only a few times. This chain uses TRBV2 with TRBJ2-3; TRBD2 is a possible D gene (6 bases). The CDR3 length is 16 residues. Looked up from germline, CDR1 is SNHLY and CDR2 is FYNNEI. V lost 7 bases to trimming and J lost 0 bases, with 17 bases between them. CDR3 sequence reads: CASIGFRGTSTDTQYF. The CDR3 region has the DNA TGTGCCAGCATTGGGTTCCGGGGGACTAGCACAGATACGCAGTATTTT. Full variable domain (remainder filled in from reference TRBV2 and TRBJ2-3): EPEVTQTPSHQVTQMGQEVILRCVPISNHLYFYWYRQILGQKVEFLVSFYNNEISEKSEIFDDQFSVERPDGSNFTLKIRSTKLEDSAMYFCASIGFRGTSTDTQYFGPGTRLTVL.

CDR3 region: CSVSPATDEKLFF. DNA of the CDR3: TGCAGCGTTTCCCCCGCGACAGATGAAAAACTGTTTTTT. The chain couples TRBV29-1 to TRBJ1-4, with a possible D match to TRBD1 (5 bases). Germline V gene data show CDR1 as SQVTM and CDR2 as ANQGSEA. This CDR3 has 13 residues. Trimming left V 5 bases short and J 6 bases short, with 13 bases between. The full variable domain, completed using reference TRBV29-1 and TRBJ1-4, is SAVISQKPSRDICQRGTSLTIQCQVDSQVTMMFWYRQQPGQSLTLIATANQGSEATYESGFVIDKFPISRPNLTFSTLTVSNMSPEDSSIYLCSVSPATDEKLFFGSGTQLSVL.